In its sample, the clone carrying this T cell receptor beta chain was seen once. The data derive from a study of cytomegalovirus exposure and HLA in healthy donors. The CDR3 spans 13 residues. J lost 1 base, V lost 9 bases, and 6 bases had no gene match. Germline CDR1 and CDR2: ENHRY and SYGVKD. The PCR ran on 60 Vbeta and 13 Jbeta primers. Profiling relied on immunoSEQ multiplex PCR, and the TCRdb table lists in-frame clones only, not all of them. The table shows around 99,000 clones, with roughly 70% occurring only once. Source material: PBMCs. The source is a woman between 70 and 85 years old in good health and CMV-seropositive. The V and J genes are TRBV10-3 and TRBJ2-7, with 7 nucleotides matching TRBD1. CDR3 region: CAIGGALSYEQYF. CDR3 DNA: TGTGCCATAGGGGGCGCACTTTCCTACGAGCAGTACTTC.